The 16 T cell receptor beta chains in this list originate from one sample, sequenced in a study of blood T cell repertoires in COVID-19. Some clones are missing from TCRdb's copy, which holds only in-frame ones; the method was immunoSEQ multiplex PCR. Counted here are about 180,000 clones, roughly 90% occurring once; the ten biggest clones make up 1.6%. The specimen sequenced was peripheral blood. Receptors were obtained from a woman in her fifties or sixties with acute or convalescent COVID-19.

The genes are TRBV11-3 and TRBJ2-7; D gene unclear. CDR1 and CDR2 from the germline V gene are SGHNT and YENEEA. The ends were cut back, 2 bases at V and 1 base at J, with 9 bases in the middle. This CDR3 region has 14 residues. The CDR3 DNA follows: TGTGCCAGCAGCTTAACCTACGGGTCCTACGAGCAGTACTTC. Protein: CASSLTYGSYEQYF.

V and J are TRBV7-2 and TRBJ1-2; the match to TRBD1 covers 7 bases. With 5 bases clipped from V and 2 bases from J, the junction kept 2 bases outside the gene matches. CDR1 and CDR2 from the germline V gene are SGHTA and FQGNSA. The CDR3 loop spans 13 amino acids. CDR3 residues: CASSPDRNYGYTF. The DNA of the CDR3 is TGTGCCAGCAGCCCGGACAGGAACTATGGCTACACCTTC.

V and J are TRBV5-1 and TRBJ2-1, with D tentatively TRBD2 (6 bases). The V gene lost 2 bases and the J gene lost 3 bases, with 12 bases spanning the gap. Per germline, CDR1 SGHRS and CDR2 YFSETQ. The CDR3 is 15 residues long. Here the CDR3 DNA reads TGCGCCAGCAGCTTAACGGGACTCGACTACAATGAGCAGTTCTTC. This encodes CASSLTGLDYNEQFF.

The gene calls are TRBV19 and TRBJ1-5, with a tentative D call TRBD1 (5 bases). The CDR3 is 15 amino acids. Germline CDR1 and CDR2: LNHDA and SQIVND (reference sequence). V lost 5 bases, J lost 9 bases, and 20 bases lay in between. The CDR3 bases are TGTGCCAGTAGTCCGAGGGAAGGGACTTTAGGGCCCCAGCATTTT. Its protein is CASSPREGTLGPQHF.

The chain links TRBV27 to TRBJ2-7, with a weak D call TRBD2 (5 bases). The V and J ends lost 3 bases and 6 bases respectively, with 12 bases between them. The CDR3 length is 13 residues. The germline gives CDR1 MNHEY, CDR2 SMNVEV (reference sequence). The CDR3, as DNA: TGTGCCAGCAGTTTTTCCCTAGCTACCGAGCAGTACTTC. Its translation: CASSFSLATEQYF.

The chain is built from TRBV19 and TRBJ2-1; TRBD2 matches at 10 bases. Germline CDR1 and CDR2: LNHDA and SQIVND (reference sequence). The CDR3 is made up of 18 amino acids. Trimming at V came to 4 bases and at J to 0 bases, leaving 9 bases not matched to a gene. In DNA, the CDR3 is TGTGCCAGTAGTACGAGACTAGCGGGTGAGGCCTCCTACAATGAGCAGTTCTTC. Amino acid sequence: CASSTRLAGEASYNEQFF.

This chain links TRBV29-1 with TRBJ2-5; TRBD2 matches at 10 bases. The CDR3 covers 13 residues. Per the germline V gene, CDR1 is SQVTM and CDR2 is ANQGSEA. CDR3 loop: CGVAGGNQETQYF. DNA of the CDR3: TGCGGGGTAGCGGGAGGTAACCAAGAGACCCAGTACTTC.

The table lists this clone with a count of one. The chain carries TRBV6-5 and TRBJ1-1; TRBD1 agrees at 7 bases. V lost 2 bases and J lost 4; bases outside the gene matches: 7. The CDR3 consists of 15 residues. The germline V gene encodes CDR1 MNHEY and CDR2 SVGAGI. The CDR3 region has the DNA TGTGCCAGCAGTTACCCCGCCGACAGGGCCACTGAAGCTTTCTTT. This codes for CASSYPADRATEAFF.

V gene TRBV6-2 or TRBV6-3 combines with J gene TRBJ2-1; 9 bases agree with TRBD2. Trimming removed 2 bases from V and 9 bases from J; junction bases left unmatched: 5. CDR1 is MNHEY and CDR2 is SVGEGT in the germline V gene. This CDR3 has 14 residues. CDR3 in amino acids: CASSYSGGWSEQFF. The CDR3 DNA is TGTGCCAGCAGTTACAGCGGGGGGTGGTCTGAGCAGTTCTTC.

The V gene is TRBV12-3 or TRBV12-4, the J gene TRBJ1-1; D perhaps matches TRBD1 (6 bases). The CDR3 covers 13 residues. Trimming removed 7 bases from V and 6 bases from J, with 15 bases in between. CDR3 in amino acids: CASNYRDYAEAFF. CDR3 coding DNA: TGTGCCAGCAACTACAGGGATTACGCTGAAGCTTTCTTT.

The chain joins TRBV11-2 to TRBJ2-5, with D maybe TRBD2 (5 bases). Trimming shortened V by 2 bases and J by 4 bases, and 14 bases separated the two germline ends. This CDR3 has 15 amino acids. Germline V gene lookup returns CDR1 SGHAT and CDR2 FQNNGV. This CDR3 reads CASSLNIDLAETQYF. CDR3 sequence (DNA): TGTGCCAGCAGCTTAAACATCGATCTAGCAGAGACCCAGTACTTC.

This sequence joins TRBV11-3 and TRBJ2-5; 10 bases fit TRBD1. Germline trimming cut 4 bases from V and 2 bases from J; bases unmatched to any gene: 13. This CDR3 spans 18 amino acids. Germline V gene data show CDR1 as SGHNT and CDR2 as YENEEA. The CDR3 sequence: CASSYKRTPGQGQETQYF. The CDR3 DNA reads as TGTGCCAGCAGCTACAAGCGGACACCGGGACAGGGGCAAGAGACCCAGTACTTC.

In its sample, this clone was seen once. V gene TRBV5-1 combines with J gene TRBJ1-6; D possibly corresponds to TRBD1 (5 bases). Between the trimmed V and J ends, which lost 4 bases and 0 bases, there was a span of 20 bases. The CDR3 consists of 19 residues. Germline-derived CDR1 and CDR2 are SGHRS and YFSETQ. In nucleotides, the CDR3 is TGCGCCAGCAGCAGAAATAACAGGTCTCCGAGCTCCTATAATTCACCCCTCCACTTT. Amino acids: CASSRNNRSPSSYNSPLHF. Supplemented by reference TRBV5-1 and TRBJ1-6, the full variable domain reads KAGVTQTPRYLIKTRGQQVTLSCSPISGHRSVSWYQQTPGQGLQFLFEYFSETQRNKGNFPGRFSGRQFSNSRSEMNVSTLELGDSALYLCASSRNNRSPSSYNSPLHFGNGTRLTVT.

CDR3 sequence: CATKDSANTGELFF. CDR3 nucleotide sequence: TGTGCCACCAAGGACAGCGCGAACACCGGGGAGCTGTTTTTT. The chain joins TRBV19 to TRBJ2-2; maybe TRBD1 (6 bases). Germline CDR1 is LNHDA and CDR2 is SQIVND (reference sequence). Trimming removed 10 bases from V and 0 bases from J, with 12 bases in between. The CDR3 contains 14 residues.

This rearrangement joins TRBV24-1 to TRBJ2-1, with 10 bases fitting TRBD1. From germline, CDR1 is KGHDR and CDR2 SFDVKD. Trimming cost V 3 bases and J 8 bases; bases outside gene matches: 6. There are 15 residues in the CDR3. The CDR3: CATSDGDRGWDEQFF. CDR3 DNA sequence: TGTGCCACCAGTGATGGGGACAGGGGATGGGATGAGCAGTTCTTC.

The chain uses TRBV7-3 and TRBJ1-1; D unclear. Germline CDR1 is SGHTA and CDR2 is FQGTGA. V was trimmed by 5 bases and J by 2 bases, leaving 12 bases between them. This CDR3 is 14 amino acids long. DNA for the CDR3: TGTGCCAGCAGCGCCCAACAGAGAAACACTGAAGCTTTCTTT. Amino acid sequence: CASSAQQRNTEAFF.